This T cell receptor beta chain emerged from a study of response to subunit inactivated influenza vaccine. Whole-study results and caveats: Authors suggested that a seasonal influenza vaccination recruits few new T cells each time.

This CDR3 contains 13 residues. CDR1 is SGHTA, CDR2 FQGNSA, per germline. Trimming cost V 5 bases and J 8 bases, with 12 bases left between them. One entry per CDR3 protein, called by TCRdb with MiXCR from the RT-PCR reads. The profile covers about 240,000 distinct CDR3 sequences, with less than 15% appearing a single time and about 7.8% taken by the ten largest. This clonotype has ten or more counts. The target antigen is unknown. This sequence was found in a man aged 50 to 60 who received an inactivated influenza vaccine. The chain employs TRBV7-2 and TRBJ1-4, with TRBD1 as a possible D gene (5 bases). Specimen: non-naive T cells sorted from PBMCs, collected less than 15 days before vaccination. The DNA of the CDR3 is TGTGCCAGCAGCAGCCGTGAGGGGGAAAAACTGTTTTTT. Translation: CASSSREGEKLFF.